This TCR beta chain derives from a study of T cells in tuberculosis. Per the germline V gene, CDR1 is MNHEY and CDR2 is SMNVEV (reference sequence). The CDR3 totals 14 residues. V was cut by 4 bases and J by 3 bases, with 10 bases left in between. The table came from immunoSEQ multiplex PCR; TCRdb's copy has only in-frame clones and leaves some out. The sample lists some 90,000 clones; approximately 90% were seen once. After thawing and overnight rest, PBMC were stained with GMM-loaded CD1B tetramer, viability dye and anti-CD3 for sorting. CD1B tetramers were loaded with Rhodococcus equi-derived C32 glucose monomycolate.

This clonotype was obtained from an adult woman with latent tuberculosis. The specimen sequenced was CD1b-GMM tetramer-negative cells sorted from PBMCs. This chain uses TRBV27 with TRBJ1-5, with a weak D call TRBD1 (6 bases). The CDR3 DNA reads TGTGCCAGCAGTTCTCAGGGGTCCAATCAGCCCCAGCATTTT. It codes for CASSSQGSNQPQHF.